These 11 T cell receptor beta chains came from one sample sequenced in a study of T cells in women clearing cervical HPV infection. Data came from immunoSEQ multiplex PCR; TCRdb stores just in-frame clones and leaves some out. The repertoire table contains under 45,000 clones. The material sequenced was blood buffy coat. These receptors all come from a woman between 18 and 69 years old with a cervical HPV16 infection that either progressed to CIN3+ or cleared (not recorded which).

Comments on this clone: The read comes to an end 3 residues before the CDR3 does, leaving the germline J gene to fill in the end. The rearrangement links TRBV6-4 to TRBJ2-2; 8 bases fit TRBD2. Per germline, CDR1 MRHNA and CDR2 SNTAGT. V dropped 10 bases and J dropped 5; count of bases not matched to a gene: 9. This CDR3 is 14 amino acids long. CDR3 region: CATRYGGETGELFF. The CDR3 DNA, read in part, is TGTGCCACCCGCTACGGGGGGGAAACCGGGGAG.

Turning to this clone: The read falls 3 residues short of the CDR3 end, and the missing part is taken from the germline J gene. This sequence joins TRBV11-1 and TRBJ2-5; 10 nucleotides align to TRBD1. This CDR3 comprises 15 residues. CDR1 is SGHAT and CDR2 is FQDESV in the germline V gene (reference sequence). Germline trimming cut 5 bases from V and 5 bases from J; bases unmatched to any gene: 8. This chain's CDR3 is CASSKDRGPGETQYF. Partial CDR3 DNA: TGTGCCAGCAGCAAAGACAGGGGGCCGGGGGAGACC.

Comment on this clone: The read terminates 3 residues ahead of where the CDR3 ends, so the germline J gene completes it. This sequence joins TRBV7-3 and TRBJ1-2, with unresolved D. Germline V CDR1 and CDR2: SGHTA, FQGTGA. The CDR3 is made up of 14 amino acids. V lost 6 bases, J lost 3 bases, and 14 bases lay in between. The CDR3 is CASSLIPGDYGYTF. The CDR3 bases that were read are TGTGCCAGCAGTCTTATCCCAGGAGACTATGGC.

For this clone: The read halts 3 residues ahead of the CDR3 end, with the missing end drawn from the germline J gene. This chain connects TRBV5-6 to TRBJ1-1; D possibly corresponds to TRBD1 (5 bases). CDR1 is SGHDT and CDR2 is YYEEEE in the germline V gene. Trimming left V 5 bases short and J 0 bases short, with 11 bases between. The CDR3 is 14 residues long. Partial CDR3 DNA: TGTGCCAGCAGTTGGGACTATATGAACACTGAA. This translates into CASSWDYMNTE. The full CDR3 reads CASSWDYMNTEAFF.

A word on this clone: Sequencing ends 3 residues short of the CDR3 end; the germline J gene provides the rest. This chain uses TRBV7-9 with TRBJ1-2; TRBD1 matches 8 bases. J gave up 5 bases and V 9 bases, and 14 bases lay outside the gene matches. CDR1 and CDR2 (germline): SEHNR, FQNEAQ (reference sequence). The CDR3 has 15 amino acids. The CDR3 region is CARGQDTLGGYGYTF. The DNA read from the CDR3 is TGTGCCAGGGGACAGGATACCTTGGGGGGATATGGC. The complete variable domain, with remaining parts taken from reference TRBV7-9 and TRBJ1-2, reads DTGVSQNPRHKITKRGQNVTFRCDPISEHNRLYWYRQTLGQGPEFLTYFQNEAQLEKSRLLSDRFSAERPKGSFSTLEIQRTEQGDSAMYLCARGQDTLGGYGYTFGSGTRLTVV.

Concerning this clone: The CDR3 is cut off 3 residues early in the read; its end comes from the germline J gene. The V gene is TRBV18, the J gene TRBJ1-1; possibly TRBD1 for D (6 bases). Trimming cost V 3 bases and J 4 bases, with 12 bases left between them. The CDR3 is 14 residues long. Germline V gives CDR1 KGHSH, CDR2 LQKENI. The CDR3 loop reads CASSPARGGTEAFF. The sequenced CDR3 bases are TGTGCCAGCTCACCGGCCAGGGGTGGCACTGAA.

Notes on this clone: The read terminates 3 residues before the CDR3 end, so the remaining end is supplied by the germline J gene. The rearrangement uses TRBV16 and TRBJ2-7; 7 positions match TRBD1. Germline V gives CDR1 KGHSY, CDR2 FQNENV. J lost 2 bases, V lost 4 bases, and 8 bases had no gene match. The length of the CDR3 is 15 residues. The CDR3 sequence: CASSPLGQITYEQYF. The DNA read from the CDR3 is TGTGCCAGCAGCCCCCTGGGACAGATCACCTACGAG. Complete variable domain (other parts from reference TRBV16 and TRBJ2-7): GEEVAQTPKHLVRGEGQKAKLYCAPIKGHSYVFWYQQVLKNEFKFLISFQNENVFDETGMPKERFSAKCLPNSPCSLEIQATKLEDSAVYFCASSPLGQITYEQYFGPGTRLTVT.

In the case of this clone: Mismatch with germline at one junction end may stem from a read error. Read sequence stops 3 residues before the CDR3 end, and the germline J gene provides the missing end. The rearrangement links TRBV30 to TRBJ2-7, with D perhaps TRBD2 (5 bases). This CDR3 has 11 amino acids. Germline-derived CDR1 and CDR2 are GTSNPN and SVGIG (reference sequence). Partial CDR3 DNA: TGTGCCGGGAGTGTAGGGTACGAG. It encodes CAGSVGYE. The full CDR3 is CAGSVGYEQYF.

In the case of this clone: The missing CDR3 end, 3 residues past where the read stops, is filled in from the germline J gene. The chain links TRBV12-3 or TRBV12-4 to TRBJ2-7; D is perhaps TRBD1 or TRBD2 (6 bases each). This CDR3 has 14 amino acids. V lost 3 bases and J 3 bases, leaving 12 bases between the germline ends. The sequenced CDR3 bases are TGTGCCAGCAGTTTTGGCAGGGGAGGCTACGAG. This sequence encodes CASSFGRGGYE. The full CDR3 protein reads CASSFGRGGYEQYF.

Remarks on this clone: The read ends 3 residues shy of where the CDR3 ends; the end is completed using the germline J gene. The V call is TRBV19, the J call TRBJ1-5; D possibly corresponds to TRBD1 (5 bases). This CDR3 has 14 amino acids. The V gene lost 9 bases and the J gene lost 0 bases, with 12 bases spanning the gap. Germline V gene data show CDR1 as LNHDA and CDR2 as SQIVND (reference sequence). The part of the CDR3 DNA that was read is TGTGCCAGCCTTGCAGGGTATAGCAATCAGCCC. Amino acids: CASLAGYSNQP. The whole CDR3 is CASLAGYSNQPQHF.

Worth noting for this clone: The read comes to an end 3 residues before the CDR3 does, leaving the germline J gene to fill in the end. The chain combines TRBV30 with TRBJ2-4; tentatively, D is TRBD2 (5 bases). CDR3 size: 13 residues. With 0 bases removed from V and 6 bases from J, the gap between germline ends came to 9 bases. The germline V gene has CDR1 GTSNPN and CDR2 SVGIG (reference sequence). CDR3 loop: CAWSVTSANIQYF. The CDR3 bases that were read are TGTGCCTGGAGTGTAACTAGTGCAAACATT.